This section outlines one TCR beta chain sequence together with its context. The target of this receptor is not known. Base qualities are not at hand, and no much larger clone is one base apart. The data belong to a study of cytomegalovirus exposure and HLA in healthy donors listed by TCRdb under 2017. Concerning the study at large: In an earlier analysis of 587 of the donors, 276 Gb of sequence data and some 100 million unique TCR beta sequences from 150 million to 200 million T cells were reported. Around 300 gigabases of sequencing data and approximately 93 million unique TCR sequences were included in an early release covering about 600 HLA-typed donors. Across some 400 genotyped donors of the cohort, an average of about 250,000 unique TCR beta nucleotide sequences per donor were sequenced, and 15% to 20% of those sequences were non-productive. In addition to the first cohort of several hundred subjects, a separate validation cohort of 120 different subjects was used. Alongside the repertoire data, information on donor age, sex, ethnicity and CMV serostatus was compiled. A few DR-DQ haplotypes were handled as single units for association and clustering because linkage in the cohort was strong. A later genetic analysis used genome-wide SNP genotypes for about three fifths of the 666 donors, treating that subset as a discovery cohort. The aim of the study was to test whether cataloging public T cell receptors could identify signatures of past pathogen exposure. To study patterns of TCR occurrence, a later analysis re-analyzed previously published TCR beta repertoires from 500 to 850 donors and added high-resolution HLA genotyping. Rather than using new phenotypic data, the later analysis identified candidate immune exposures from TCR beta sequences and from how often those sequences occurred across donors. All discovery cohort repertoires had been generated on a single sequencing platform. Of the 350 to 450 genotyped donors, over 70% fell in the genetic ancestry cluster associated with self-reported Caucasian donors. The number of donors typed differed by locus, with about 629-640 for A, B, C, DRB1 and DQB1, more than 500 for DQA1, 600 to 610 for DPA1, and over 400 for DPB1. The T cell repertoires of 700 or so subjects were profiled by immunosequencing and related to cytomegalovirus serostatus. High-throughput TCR immunosequencing, statistical association of individual TCRs with disease status, and machine learning were combined to predict cytomegalovirus infection status. Class I and class II HLA loci were covered by the typing at four-digit resolution. In an earlier analysis of several hundred of the donors, high-throughput TCR beta sequencing was used to judge whether each TCR beta V gene segment behaved as functional or pseudogenic. Overall study outcomes, separate from this receptor: Because counts were too low, about 15 rarely observed V segments, including chromosome 9 orphons, were left out of the earlier analysis of roughly 600 of the donors. Because HLA typing was unavailable for some donors at each locus, only the typed subset was used in association tests. When HLA alleles, especially DR and DQ, strongly co-occurred, attributing TCR associations to individual alleles was difficult. A later analysis found that most CMV-associated TCR beta chains appeared HLA-restricted, with HLA associations seemingly driven largely by CMV exposure. Specific HLA alleles were associated with 16,951 TCR beta sequences at a false discovery rate of 0.05 in a later analysis. The authors suggested that the approach could potentially be extended to other disease states and immunological phenotypes. A further reported finding was that TCR beta sequences accurately predicted the HLA-A and HLA-B alleles for most subjects in the first cohort. V-gene and J-gene trimming of TCR beta chains was associated with a missense DCLRE1C variant in a later genetic analysis, and the association was replicated in an independent cohort. Linkage disequilibrium might explain the correlated functional status among segregating V segments, but an unknown experimental factor could not be ruled out. Across donors, most TCR sequences were observed very rarely, whereas some public TCRs were present in many individuals. A group of highly shared sequence variants was considered likely to be a technical artifact of the sequencing pipeline. A total of around 150 TCR beta chains were listed by the study as associated with cytomegalovirus. A later analysis reported that several top co-occurrence clusters appeared linked to parvovirus B19, influenza, CMV and Epstein-Barr virus. In an earlier analysis of approximately 600 of the donors, most TCR beta V segments were observed in productive rearrangements about 87% or about 30% of the time, broadly matching IMGT annotations. In both the original and validation cohorts, the classifier was reported to diagnose cytomegalovirus status with high specificity and sensitivity. Only TCR beta chains were sequenced in this cohort, and the absence of alpha or paired-chain data limited detectable features. For the cohort, immune exposure information was limited to CMV serostatus. According to a later analysis, TCR association rates differed among HLA loci, with DRB1 alleles showing the most associated TCRs and HLA-C alleles showing the fewest. In a later analysis, HLA-associated TCR beta chains showed more clonal expansion and lower generation probabilities than non-associated chains that were equally common. According to a later genetic analysis, donors in an Asian-associated ancestry cluster had fewer N-insertions in productive TCRs than the approximately 670-donor mean. A few of the identified cytomegalovirus-associated TCR beta chains were confirmed in vitro to be specific for cytomegalovirus antigens. Roughly uniform sequencing depth across donors was assumed in presence/absence analyses, although this assumption may not hold. The 87-base-pair reads could not distinguish some IMGT-functional V segments, including TRBV6-2 and TRBV6-3, so those segments were excluded.

The cohort was made up of roughly 670 healthy bone marrow donors. At the time of sampling, all cohort members were nominally healthy, though unrecorded immune exposures were likely present. The donor tested CMV seronegative, placing the donor among the roughly 340 seronegative members of the cohort. A peripheral blood sample was collected from each donor, and TCR beta sequencing was performed on peripheral blood mononuclear cells. Genomic DNA was extracted from the blood cell samples with the Qiagen DNeasy Blood Extraction Kit. The CDR3, cysteine through phenylalanine, is 14 amino acids long. Kept here is only the CDR3 DNA, which spans 42 bases and is read in frame from base 1. The germline V gene encodes CDR1 MDHEN and CDR2 SYDVKM. V sheds 6 bases and J sheds 4 bases, leaving 13 bases between their ends. Library preparation used the immunoSEQ multiplex PCR assay. For the multiplex PCR, a mixture combining 60 forward primers for TCR Vbeta segments and 13 reverse primers for TCR Jbeta segments was used. The CDR3 region of rearranged TCR beta genes was amplified from genomic DNA with a multiplex PCR assay. The Illumina HiSeq System was used to sequence the amplified TCR beta libraries as 87-base-pair reads. The original methods were these. Across the roughly 600 repertoires, a later analysis counted approximately 75 million unique TCR beta chains, roughly 11 million of which were shared by at least two donors. To remove PCR and sequencing errors, raw reads were error-corrected and collapsed into unique sequences using a nearest-neighbor algorithm that merged closely related sequences. Alignment of CDR3 sequences to IMGT reference sequences was used to assign V, D and J gene segments. For a sequence to be retained, a match of at least six nucleotides to both a V gene segment and a J gene segment was required. A rearrangement was called productive if the CDR3 had no stop codons and remained in frame with V and J, and every other rearrangement was called non-productive. CDR3 was defined by IMGT convention, running from the second conserved V-encoded cysteine to the conserved J-encoded phenylalanine. In an earlier analysis of more than 550 of the donors, sequences lacking an unambiguous match to a single V gene segment were excluded. In an earlier analysis of approximately 560 of the donors, a V segment was called functional when productive rearrangements were above 56.7%, and segregating when the standard deviation between donors exceeded 5%. To diagnose cytomegalovirus status from the catalog of TCR beta chain sequences, a statistical classification framework was built. V and J gene assignment, in a later analysis, came from comparing TCR nucleotide sequences with IMGT/GENE-DB human TR gene sequences. A later analysis assigned CDR3 sequences and most-parsimonious VDJ recombination scenarios with the TCRdist pipeline. In a later analysis, each TCR beta chain was defined by its CDR3 amino acid sequence together with its V-gene family, and reads lacking a unique V-gene family were excluded. In a later analysis, around 650 highly shared, low-generation-probability nucleotide sequences were removed to address suspected cross-contamination and a sequencing artifact. A later analysis calculated a clonal expansion index for each public chain from normalized within-repertoire ranks of inferred template counts. In a later analysis, generation probabilities were computed using a VDJ recombination model fitted to out-of-frame rearrangements, and the results were checked against IGoR. Hypergeometric tests were used in a later analysis to score TCR-TCR, TCR-HLA and TCR-CMV co-occurrence, with a repertoire-size bias correction applied to the TCR pairs. To estimate false discovery rates, a later analysis permuted the HLA or CMV assignments 20 times. In a later analysis, co-occurring TCRs were grouped using DBSCAN, and TCRdist sequence similarity was added for clustering within HLA-allele-positive subsets. Co-occurrence clustering excluded repertoires with fewer than 30,000 or more than 120,000 public chains, plus five with anomalous nucleotide sharing. The table comes from immuneACCESS by way of TCRdb, which keeps in-frame sequences with V and J called. Part of the clones is missing from these tables; in studies checked, under half for an unresolved V gene and the rest for unknown reasons. That table furnishes V, J and clone size, whereas the DNA furnished D and trimming. Across this sample there are about 160,000 clones, with more than 70% seen only once. Together, the top ten hold less than 0.4% of the sample.

The chain is encoded by TRBV28 joined to TRBJ1-3; matching of 6 bases hints at TRBD1 as the D gene. The TCR sequence derives from a boy aged 2 to 10 in good health and CMV-seronegative. Sequenced: PBMCs. Read as DNA, the sequence is TGTGCCAGCAGCCTACAGGGCAGCGGAAACACCATATATTTT. This gives the protein CASSLQGSGNTIYF.